A selection of T cell receptor beta chains follows, all from one sample in a study of metastatic and nonmetastatic thyroid tumors. TCRdb re-called clones from the PCR reads using MiXCR. This table holds approximately 21,000 clones, approximately 20% found once. The specimen was blood. These receptors came from a male donor with papillary thyroid cancer or a benign thyroid nodule (not recorded which). Some clones in this sample may be carry-over from other donors' samples. Each CDR3 is given without its conserved first and last residue. The order of the fields is V gene, clone size, J gene, CDR3 protein. Part of the rows lack a size; the others show once, few, many or a class for expanded clones.

>TRBV18|medium-sized|TRBJ1-1
ASSPATGSQTEAF
>TRBV28|.|TRBJ2-4
ASSLGGAGIQY
>TRBV30|many|TRBJ2-5
AWSVRGGPHQETQY
>TRBV9|many|TRBJ1-6
ASSVAGQRNSPLH
>TRBV20-1|many|TRBJ2-7
SARVSDYEQY
>TRBV30|.|TRBJ1-2
AWKPRDRQGGYT
>TRBV29-1|many|TRBJ2-5
SVEESRAETQY
>TRBV6-2/TRBV6-3|many|TRBJ2-3
ASSALSSGTDTQY
>TRBV2|.|TRBJ2-7
ASSEAQTNQGQY
>TRBV6-1|few|TRBJ1-1
ACIAPGGGTEAF
>TRBV6-4|medium-sized|TRBJ2-7
ASSEGQGAYEQY
>TRBV3-1|few|TRBJ2-3
ASSARLDTQY
>TRBV11-3|many|TRBJ2-1
ASSLNSYNEQF
>TRBV28|many|TRBJ1-1
ASSFQGPQGAEAF
>TRBV10-3|many|TRBJ1-5
AISVGEEPQH
>TRBV6-1|many|TRBJ2-3
ASRHRTVSTDTQY
>TRBV28|few|TRBJ2-1
ASITTSGGYNEQL
>TRBV20-1|many|TRBJ1-2
SARGKTGGGGYT
>TRBV29-1|many|TRBJ2-3
SVALGGSTDTQY
>TRBV5-1|once|TRBJ1-6
ASRSDRESSLH
>TRBV18|large|TRBJ2-2
ASSPTGELF
>TRBV4-2|few|TRBJ2-3
ASSHAGGAGSGADTQY
>TRBV11-2|.|TRBJ2-3
ASSFGRGRGTDTQY
>TRBV24-1|many|TRBJ1-2
ATSRGTVYGYT
>TRBV19|.|TRBJ1-1
ASRFSGTSGYTEAF
>TRBV11-2|many|TRBJ1-2
ASSLTTGVDYGYT
>TRBV3-1|medium-sized|TRBJ1-5
ASSQDYRGNQPQH
>TRBV20-1|once|TRBJ2-2
SARLQGYGELF
>TRBV7-8|many|TRBJ2-1
ASSMSPGQGYEQF
>TRBV7-9|medium-sized|TRBJ2-2
ASSLDRSTGGAPGELF
>TRBV11-2|.|TRBJ2-7
ASRRGYEQY
>TRBV7-8|.|TRBJ2-7
ANSLASGGAGRQY
>TRBV6-4|.|TRBJ1-5
ASIYPGPSNQPQH
>TRBV6-1|medium-sized|TRBJ2-1
ASSPGPYNEQF
>TRBV3-1|.|TRBJ1-5
VSSQLDQPQH
>TRBV2|many|TRBJ2-5
ASSGLAGPQETQY
>TRBV5-1|.|TRBJ1-2
ASSISGGSSYFYT
>TRBV11-3|many|TRBJ2-5
ASSLEHGETQY
>TRBV5-6|many|TRBJ1-2
ASSSLVFIPTPLNYGYT
>TRBV30|.|TRBJ2-7
AWSFGTPGEQY
>TRBV19|many|TRBJ1-1
ASSSEGKTEAF
>TRBV5-1|many|TRBJ2-2
ASSFQGSGELF
>TRBV7-9|many|TRBJ1-1
ASSLGTVIEAF
>TRBV6-1|few|TRBJ1-1
ASRRQGANTEAF
>TRBV5-1|many|TRBJ2-7
ASSFTRIPYEQY
>TRBV28|.|TRBJ2-4
ASIGGLAKNIQY
>TRBV10-3|many|TRBJ2-1
AISEDARHNEQF
>TRBV15|many|TRBJ1-5
ATSRGSVGAGNQPQH
>TRBV5-1|.|TRBJ2-6
ASSLAGGQGNSGANVLT
>TRBV11-1|many|TRBJ2-3
ASSLPKGTSGTDTQY
>TRBV27|many|TRBJ1-1
ASKGPDIRTEAF
>TRBV24-1|many|TRBJ2-3
ATSDPSGRLTDTQY